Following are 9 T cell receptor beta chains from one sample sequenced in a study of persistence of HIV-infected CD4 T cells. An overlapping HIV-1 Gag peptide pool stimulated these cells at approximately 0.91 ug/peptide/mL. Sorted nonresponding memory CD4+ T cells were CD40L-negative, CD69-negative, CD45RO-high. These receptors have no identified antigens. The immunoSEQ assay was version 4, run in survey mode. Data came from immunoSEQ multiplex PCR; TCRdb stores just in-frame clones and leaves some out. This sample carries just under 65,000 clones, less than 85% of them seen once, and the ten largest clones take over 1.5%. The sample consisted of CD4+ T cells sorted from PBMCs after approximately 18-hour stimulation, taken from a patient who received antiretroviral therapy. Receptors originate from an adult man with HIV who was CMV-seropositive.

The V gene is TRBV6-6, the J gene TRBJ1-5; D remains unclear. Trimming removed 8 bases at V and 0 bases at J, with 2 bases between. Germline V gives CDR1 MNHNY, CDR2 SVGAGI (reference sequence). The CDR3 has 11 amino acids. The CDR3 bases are TGTGCCAGCTGTAGCAATCAGCCCCAGCATTTT. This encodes CASCSNQPQHF.

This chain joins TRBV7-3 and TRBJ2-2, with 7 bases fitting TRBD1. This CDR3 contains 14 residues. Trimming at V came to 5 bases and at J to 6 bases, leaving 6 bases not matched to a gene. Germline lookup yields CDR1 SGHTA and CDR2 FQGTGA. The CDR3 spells CASSPGQDPGELFF. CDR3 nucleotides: TGTGCCAGCAGCCCTGGACAGGACCCCGGGGAGCTGTTTTTT.

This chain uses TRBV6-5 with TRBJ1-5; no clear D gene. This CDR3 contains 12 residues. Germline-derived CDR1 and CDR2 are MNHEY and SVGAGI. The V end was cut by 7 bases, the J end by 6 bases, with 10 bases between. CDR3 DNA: TGTGCCAGCACGCGCCACGGTCAGCCCCAGCATTTT. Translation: CASTRHGQPQHF.

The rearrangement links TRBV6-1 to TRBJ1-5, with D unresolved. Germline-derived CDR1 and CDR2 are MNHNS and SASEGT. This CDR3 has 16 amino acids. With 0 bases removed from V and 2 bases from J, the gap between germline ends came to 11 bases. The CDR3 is CASSEAGYSGNQPQHF. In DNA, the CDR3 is TGTGCCAGCAGTGAAGCAGGGTATAGCGGCAATCAGCCCCAGCATTTT.

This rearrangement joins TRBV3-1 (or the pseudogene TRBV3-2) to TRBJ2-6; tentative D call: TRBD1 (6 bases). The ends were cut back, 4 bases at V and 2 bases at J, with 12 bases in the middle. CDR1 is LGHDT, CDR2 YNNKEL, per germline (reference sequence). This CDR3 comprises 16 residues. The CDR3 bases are TGTGCCAGCAGCCGCCTGACAGGCACTGGGGCCAACGTCCTGACTTTC. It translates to CASSRLTGTGANVLTF.

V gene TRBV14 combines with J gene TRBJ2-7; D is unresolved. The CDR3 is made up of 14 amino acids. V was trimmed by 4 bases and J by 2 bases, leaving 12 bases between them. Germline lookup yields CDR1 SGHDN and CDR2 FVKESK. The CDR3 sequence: CASSRDPGPYEQYF. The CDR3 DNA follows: TGTGCCAGCAGCCGAGATCCGGGCCCCTACGAGCAGTACTTC.

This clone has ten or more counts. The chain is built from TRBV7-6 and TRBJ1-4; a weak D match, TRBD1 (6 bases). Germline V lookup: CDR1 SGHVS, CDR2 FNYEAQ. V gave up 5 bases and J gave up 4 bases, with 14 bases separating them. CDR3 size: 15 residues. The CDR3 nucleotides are TGTGCCAGCAGCCCCACGGACAGACGTAATGAAAAACTGTTTTTT. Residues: CASSPTDRRNEKLFF.

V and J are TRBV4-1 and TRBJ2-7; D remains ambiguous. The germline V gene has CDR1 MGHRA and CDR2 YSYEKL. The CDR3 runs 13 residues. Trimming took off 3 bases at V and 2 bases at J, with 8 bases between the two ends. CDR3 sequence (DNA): TGCGCCAGCAGCCAGGAGCAGGCCTACGAGCAGTACTTC. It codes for CASSQEQAYEQYF.

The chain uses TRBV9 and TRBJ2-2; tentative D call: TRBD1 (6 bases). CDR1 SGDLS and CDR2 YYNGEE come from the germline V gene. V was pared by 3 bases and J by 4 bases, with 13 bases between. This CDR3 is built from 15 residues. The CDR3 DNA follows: TGTGCCAGCAGCGAACAGGGATCGGGCACCGGGGAGCTGTTTTTT. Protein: CASSEQGSGTGELFF. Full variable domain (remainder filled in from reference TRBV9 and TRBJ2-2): DSGVTQTPKHLITATGQRVTLRCSPRSGDLSVYWYQQSLDQGLQFLIQYYNGEERAKGNILERFSAQQFPDLHSELNLSSLELGDSALYFCASSEQGSGTGELFFGEGSRLTVL.